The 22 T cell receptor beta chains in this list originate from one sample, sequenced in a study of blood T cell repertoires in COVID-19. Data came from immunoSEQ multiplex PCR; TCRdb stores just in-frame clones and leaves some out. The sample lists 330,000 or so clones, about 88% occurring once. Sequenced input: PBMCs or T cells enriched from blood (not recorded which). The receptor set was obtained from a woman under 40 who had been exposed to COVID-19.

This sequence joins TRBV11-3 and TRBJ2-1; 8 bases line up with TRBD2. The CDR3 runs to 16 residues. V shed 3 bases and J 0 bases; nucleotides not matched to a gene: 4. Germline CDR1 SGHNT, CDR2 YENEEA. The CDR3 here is CASSLSGSFSYNEQFF. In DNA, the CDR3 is TGTGCCAGCAGCTTGAGCGGGAGTTTCTCCTACAATGAGCAGTTCTTC.

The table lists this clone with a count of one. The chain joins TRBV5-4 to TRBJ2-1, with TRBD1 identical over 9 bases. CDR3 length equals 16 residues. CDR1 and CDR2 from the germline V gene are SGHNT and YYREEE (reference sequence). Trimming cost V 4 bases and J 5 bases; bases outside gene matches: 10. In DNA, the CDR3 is TGTGCCAGCAGCCATCGAACGGGACAGGGAAACAATGAGCAGTTCTTC. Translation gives CASSHRTGQGNNEQFF.

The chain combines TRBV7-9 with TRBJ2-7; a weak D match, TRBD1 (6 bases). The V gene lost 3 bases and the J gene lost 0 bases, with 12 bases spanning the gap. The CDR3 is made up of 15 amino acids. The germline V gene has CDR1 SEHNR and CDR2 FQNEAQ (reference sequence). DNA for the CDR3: TGTGCCAGCAGCTTGGGACACCCGAGCTCCTACGAGCAGTACTTC. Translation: CASSLGHPSSYEQYF. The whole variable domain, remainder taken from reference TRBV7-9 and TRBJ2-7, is DTGVSQNPRHKITKRGQNVTFRCDPISEHNRLYWYRQTLGQGPEFLTYFQNEAQLEKSRLLSDRFSAERPKGSFSTLEIQRTEQGDSAMYLCASSLGHPSSYEQYFGPGTRLTVT.

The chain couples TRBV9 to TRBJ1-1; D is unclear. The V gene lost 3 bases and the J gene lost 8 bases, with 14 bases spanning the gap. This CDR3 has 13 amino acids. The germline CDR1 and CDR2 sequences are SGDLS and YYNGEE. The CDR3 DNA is TGTGCCAGCAGCGACCCCAGGAGCGGGGAAGCTTTCTTT. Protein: CASSDPRSGEAFF. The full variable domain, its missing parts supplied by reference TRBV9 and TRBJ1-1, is DSGVTQTPKHLITATGQRVTLRCSPRSGDLSVYWYQQSLDQGLQFLIQYYNGEERAKGNILERFSAQQFPDLHSELNLSSLELGDSALYFCASSDPRSGEAFFGQGTRLTVV.

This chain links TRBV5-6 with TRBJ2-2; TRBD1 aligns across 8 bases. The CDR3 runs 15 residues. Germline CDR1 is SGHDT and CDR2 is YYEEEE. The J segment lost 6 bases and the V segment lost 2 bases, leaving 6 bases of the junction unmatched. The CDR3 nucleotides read TGTGCCAGCAGCTTCTTAGGGACAGGCGCCGGGGAGCTGTTTTTT. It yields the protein CASSFLGTGAGELFF.

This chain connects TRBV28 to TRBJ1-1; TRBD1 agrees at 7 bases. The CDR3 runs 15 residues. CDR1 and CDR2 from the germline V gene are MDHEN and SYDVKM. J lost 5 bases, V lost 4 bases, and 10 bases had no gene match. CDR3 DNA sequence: TGTGCCAGCAGTTCGGGTAATCAGGGGGGTACTGAAGCTTTCTTT. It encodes CASSSGNQGGTEAFF. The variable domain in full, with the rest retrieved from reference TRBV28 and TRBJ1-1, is DVKVTQSSRYLVKRTGEKVFLECVQDMDHENMFWYRQDPGLGLRLIYFSYDVKMKEKGDIPEGYSVSREKKERFSLILESASTNQTSMYLCASSSGNQGGTEAFFGQGTRLTVV.

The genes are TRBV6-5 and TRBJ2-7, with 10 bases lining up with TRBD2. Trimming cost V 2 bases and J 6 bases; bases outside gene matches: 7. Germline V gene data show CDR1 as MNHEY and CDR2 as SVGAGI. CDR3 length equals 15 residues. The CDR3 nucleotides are TGTGCCAGCAGTTACACCCCTAGCGGGAGTGGCGAGCAGTACTTC. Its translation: CASSYTPSGSGEQYF.

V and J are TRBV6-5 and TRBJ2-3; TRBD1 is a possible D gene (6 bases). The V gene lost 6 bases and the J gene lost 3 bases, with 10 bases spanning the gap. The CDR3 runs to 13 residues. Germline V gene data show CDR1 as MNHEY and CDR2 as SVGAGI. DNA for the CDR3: TGTGCCAGCAGGACCACAGGGACAGATACGCAGTATTTT. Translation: CASRTTGTDTQYF.

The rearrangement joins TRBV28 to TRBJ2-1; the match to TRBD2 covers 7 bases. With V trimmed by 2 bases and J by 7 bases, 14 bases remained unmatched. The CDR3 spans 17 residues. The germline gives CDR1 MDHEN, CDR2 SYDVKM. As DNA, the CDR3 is TGTGCCAGCAGTTTAGGTTGGGGCGGGAGAGTAGGAAATGAGCAGTTCTTC. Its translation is CASSLGWGGRVGNEQFF.

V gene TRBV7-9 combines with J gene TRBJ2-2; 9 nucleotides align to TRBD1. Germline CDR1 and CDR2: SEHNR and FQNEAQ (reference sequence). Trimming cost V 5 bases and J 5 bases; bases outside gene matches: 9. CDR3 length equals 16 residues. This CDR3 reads CASSTQGARGTGELFF. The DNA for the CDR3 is TGTGCCAGCAGCACACAGGGGGCGCGGGGTACCGGGGAGCTGTTTTTT.

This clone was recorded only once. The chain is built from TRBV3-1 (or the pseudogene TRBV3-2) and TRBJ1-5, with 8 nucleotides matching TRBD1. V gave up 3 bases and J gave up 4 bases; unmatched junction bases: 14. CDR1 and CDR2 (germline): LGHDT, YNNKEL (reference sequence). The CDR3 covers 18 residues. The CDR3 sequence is CASSQVGGITGGNQPQHF. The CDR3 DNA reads TGTGCCAGCAGCCAGGTCGGGGGAATTACAGGGGGGAATCAGCCCCAGCATTTT.

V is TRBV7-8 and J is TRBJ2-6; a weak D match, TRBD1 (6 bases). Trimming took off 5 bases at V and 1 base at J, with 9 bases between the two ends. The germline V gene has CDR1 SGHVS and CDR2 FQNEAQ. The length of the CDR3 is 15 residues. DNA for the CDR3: TGTGCCAGCAGCCTCAGGGGTTCTGGGGCCAACGTCCTGACTTTC. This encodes CASSLRGSGANVLTF.

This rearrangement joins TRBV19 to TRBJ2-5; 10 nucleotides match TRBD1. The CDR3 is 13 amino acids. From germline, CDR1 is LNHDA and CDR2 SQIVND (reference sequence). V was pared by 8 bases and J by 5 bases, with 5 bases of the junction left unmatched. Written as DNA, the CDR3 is TGTGCCAGTCGACAGGGGGCTGGGGAGACCCAGTACTTC. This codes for CASRQGAGETQYF.

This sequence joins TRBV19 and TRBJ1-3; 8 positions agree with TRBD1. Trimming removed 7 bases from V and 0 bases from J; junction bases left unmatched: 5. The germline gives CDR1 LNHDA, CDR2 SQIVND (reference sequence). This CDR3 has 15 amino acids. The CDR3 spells CASTQGAISGNTIYF. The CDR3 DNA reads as TGTGCCAGTACCCAGGGGGCAATCTCTGGAAACACCATATATTTT.

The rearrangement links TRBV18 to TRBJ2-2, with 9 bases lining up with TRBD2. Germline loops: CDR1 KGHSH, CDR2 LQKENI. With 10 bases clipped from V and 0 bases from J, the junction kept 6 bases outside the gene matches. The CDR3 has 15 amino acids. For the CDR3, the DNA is TGTGCCACCTCGACTAGCGGCGCGAACACCGGGGAGCTGTTTTTT. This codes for CATSTSGANTGELFF.

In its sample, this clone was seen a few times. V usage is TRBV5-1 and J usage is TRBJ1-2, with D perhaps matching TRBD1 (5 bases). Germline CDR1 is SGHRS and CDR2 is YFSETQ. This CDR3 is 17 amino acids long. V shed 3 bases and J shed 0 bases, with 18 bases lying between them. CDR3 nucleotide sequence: TGCGCCAGCAGCTCACCCAACACAGGATCTTCTAACTATGGCTACACCTTC. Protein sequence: CASSSPNTGSSNYGYTF.

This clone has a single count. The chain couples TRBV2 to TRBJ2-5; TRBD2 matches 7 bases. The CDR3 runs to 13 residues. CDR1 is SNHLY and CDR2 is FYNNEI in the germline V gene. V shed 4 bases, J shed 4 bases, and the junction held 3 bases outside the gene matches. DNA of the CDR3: TGTGCCAGCAGTGTGGGGACTATAGAGACCCAGTACTTC. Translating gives CASSVGTIETQYF.

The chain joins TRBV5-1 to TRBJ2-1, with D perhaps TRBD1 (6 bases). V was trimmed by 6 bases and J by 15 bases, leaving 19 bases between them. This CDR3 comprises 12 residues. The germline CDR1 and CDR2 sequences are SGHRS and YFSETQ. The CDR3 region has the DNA TGCGCCAGCAACTCCGGGACAACAGGGTGGTTCTTC. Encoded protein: CASNSGTTGWFF. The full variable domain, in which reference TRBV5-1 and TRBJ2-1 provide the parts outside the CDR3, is KAGVTQTPRYLIKTRGQQVTLSCSPISGHRSVSWYQQTPGQGLQFLFEYFSETQRNKGNFPGRFSGRQFSNSRSEMNVSTLELGDSALYLCASNSGTTGWFFGPGTRLTVL.

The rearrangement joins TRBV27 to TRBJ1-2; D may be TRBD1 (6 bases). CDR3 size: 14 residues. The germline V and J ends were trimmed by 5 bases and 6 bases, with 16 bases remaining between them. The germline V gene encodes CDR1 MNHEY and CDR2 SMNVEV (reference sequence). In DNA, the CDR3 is TGTGCCAGCAGTCACAATAACAGGGTGGATGGCTACACCTTC. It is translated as CASSHNNRVDGYTF.

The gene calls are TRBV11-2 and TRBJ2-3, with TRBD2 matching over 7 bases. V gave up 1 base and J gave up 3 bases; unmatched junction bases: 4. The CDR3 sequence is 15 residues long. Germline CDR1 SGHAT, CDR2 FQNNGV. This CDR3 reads CASSLVVGGTDTQYF. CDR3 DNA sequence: TGTGCCAGCAGCTTAGTGGTGGGAGGGACAGATACGCAGTATTTT.

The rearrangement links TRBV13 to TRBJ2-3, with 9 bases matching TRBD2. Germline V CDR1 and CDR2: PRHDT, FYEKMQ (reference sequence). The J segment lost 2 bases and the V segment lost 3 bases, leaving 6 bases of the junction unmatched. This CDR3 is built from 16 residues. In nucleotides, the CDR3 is TGTGCCAGCAGCTTTAAAGCGGGAGGACCCACAGATACGCAGTATTTT. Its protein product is CASSFKAGGPTDTQYF.

The CDR3 region has the DNA TGTGCCAGCTCACCTGGGACAGGGGTCGATGAGCAGTTCTTC. Protein sequence: CASSPGTGVDEQFF. The gene calls are TRBV18 and TRBJ2-1, with 10 nucleotides matching TRBD1. CDR3 length equals 14 residues. Trimming removed 3 bases from V and 8 bases from J; junction bases left unmatched: 4. The germline gives CDR1 KGHSH, CDR2 LQKENI.